This paragraph covers one T cell receptor beta chain sequence. These data come from a study of cytomegalovirus exposure and HLA in healthy donors. Between the trimmed V and J ends, which lost 3 bases and 7 bases, there was a span of 10 bases. Per the germline V gene, CDR1 is KGHSH and CDR2 is LQKENI. The length of the CDR3 is 12 residues. Use of 60 Vbeta and 13 Jbeta primers characterized the PCR. Some clones are missing from TCRdb's copy, which holds only in-frame ones; the method was immunoSEQ multiplex PCR. The data show roughly 120,000 clones, with around 74% seen just once and 1.6% held by the top ten.

V gene TRBV18 combines with J gene TRBJ2-7; D perhaps matches TRBD1 (5 bases). This TCR came from a young woman in good health and CMV-seronegative. The specimen was PBMCs. The CDR3 nucleotides read TGTGCCAGCTCACCCTCAGGGCGGGAGCAGTACTTC. Amino acid sequence: CASSPSGREQYF.